This T cell receptor beta chain was obtained from a study of spatial heterogeneity in lung cancer. CDR1 and CDR2 (germline): SGHVS, FQNEAQ. V was pared by 3 bases and J by 5 bases, with 7 bases between. The CDR3 is made up of 12 amino acids. Using its own MiXCR run on the 5' RACE reads, TCRdb lists one record per CDR3 protein. The sample consists of some 4,800 distinct CDR3 sequences, under 9.5% of them appearing once. This clonotype was recorded many times. The antigen is unknown. Indicated time point: sample taken at primary tumor resection. Donation came from some 73 patients with untreated early-stage non-small cell lung cancer. Findings of the study overall: The study found that expanded intratumoral alpha and beta TCR counts tracked tumor mutation counts.

Here the sequenced sample was lung tumor tissue, taken at surgery. V usage is TRBV7-8 and J usage is TRBJ2-5; no reliable D call. This clonotype was sampled from a female donor with early-stage non-small cell lung cancer. The CDR3 spells CASSFFRETQYF. The CDR3 DNA reads TGTGCCAGCAGCTTTTTCCGGGAGACCCAGTACTTC. Variable domain in full (rest from reference TRBV7-8 and TRBJ2-5): GAGVSQSPRYKVAKRGQDVALRCDPISGHVSLFWYQQALGQGPEFLTYFQNEAQLDKSGLPSDRFFAERPEGSVSTLKIQRTQQEDSAVYLCASSFFRETQYFGPGTRLLVL.